This entry is about one T cell receptor beta chain. This clone has more than one count but fewer than ten. It lacks a known antigen. Qualities for individual bases were not recorded, and no much larger clone is one base off. As encoded in the germline V gene, CDR1 is ENHRY while CDR2 is SYGVKD. Including cysteine and phenylalanine, the CDR3 has 16 amino acids. Only CDR3 DNA is held: 48 bases, read in frame from base 1. V has 3 bases trimmed and J has 6 bases trimmed; junction bases matching no gene number 9. The cohort comprised 666 healthy bone marrow donors. All cohort members were sampled while nominally healthy, although unrecorded immune exposures were likely present. The donor was CMV seropositive and belonged to the group of 250 to 300 seropositive cohort members. Each donor provided a peripheral blood sample, and peripheral blood mononuclear cells were used for TCR beta sequencing. Genomic DNA was extracted from the blood cell samples with the Qiagen DNeasy Blood Extraction Kit.

This sample is part of a study of cytomegalovirus exposure and HLA in healthy donors (dated by TCRdb to 2016 to 2017). A note on the overall study: An earlier analysis of several hundred of the donors reported 276 Gb of sequence data and around 100 million unique TCR beta sequences obtained from around 170 million T cells. An early release covering roughly 600 HLA-typed donors comprised about 300 gigabases of sequencing data and around 86 million unique TCR sequences. The genetic ancestry cluster associated with self-reported Caucasian donors included around 76% of the 398 genotyped donors. The aim of the study was to test whether cataloging public T cell receptors could identify signatures of past pathogen exposure. The study used immunosequencing to profile the T cell repertoires of 670 or so subjects and linked those repertoires to cytomegalovirus serostatus. In addition to the first cohort of roughly 670 subjects, a separate validation cohort of over 90 different subjects was used. The study combined high-throughput TCR immunosequencing, statistical association of individual TCRs with disease status, and machine learning to predict cytomegalovirus infection status. To study patterns of TCR occurrence, a later analysis re-analyzed previously published TCR beta repertoires from 650 to 750 donors and added high-resolution HLA genotyping. The later analysis used no new phenotypic data to find candidate immune exposures, relying instead on TCR beta sequences and their occurrence across donors. To decide whether each TCR beta V gene segment behaved as functional or pseudogenic, an earlier analysis of nearly 600 of the donors relied on high-throughput TCR beta sequencing. Donor age, sex, ethnicity and CMV serostatus were compiled together with the repertoire data. A later genetic analysis took genome-wide SNP genotypes for about three fifths of the roughly 700 donors and used that subset as a discovery cohort. All discovery cohort repertoires had been generated on a single sequencing platform. HLA typing included class I and class II loci at four-digit resolution. Typing coverage varied by locus: 629-630 donors for A, B, C, DRB1 and DQB1; some 520 for DQA1; about 600 for DPA1; some 470 for DPB1. Because of strong linkage in the cohort, a handful of DR-DQ haplotypes were treated as single units for association and clustering. On average, over 200,000 unique TCR beta nucleotide sequences were sequenced per donor among a few hundred genotyped donors of the cohort, with around 19% of those sequences being non-productive. The paper's findings and limits, for the study overall: The authors suggested that the approach could potentially be generalized to other disease states and immunological phenotypes. A further reported finding was that TCR beta sequences accurately predicted the HLA-A and HLA-B alleles for most subjects in the first cohort. Some IMGT-functional V segments, including TRBV6-2 and TRBV6-3, could not be distinguished by the 87-base-pair reads and were therefore excluded. At a false discovery rate of 0.05, a later analysis linked 15,000 to 20,000 TCR beta sequences to specific HLA alleles. Most TCR sequences were seen in very few donors, while some public TCRs were found in many individuals. Assigning TCR associations to individual alleles was difficult when HLA alleles, especially DR and DQ, strongly co-occurred. About 15 rarely observed V segments, including chromosome 9 orphons, were excluded from the earlier analysis of just under 600 of the donors because counts were too low. In a later genetic analysis, a missense DCLRE1C variant was associated with V-gene and J-gene trimming of TCR beta chains, and the association was replicated in an independent cohort. In a later analysis, several top co-occurrence clusters were reported to appear linked to parvovirus B19, influenza, CMV and Epstein-Barr virus. The study listed approximately 150 TCR beta chains as associated with cytomegalovirus. In a later analysis, most CMV-associated TCR beta chains were found to appear HLA-restricted, with HLA associations seemingly driven largely by CMV exposure. Cytomegalovirus status was reported to be diagnosed by the classifier with high specificity and sensitivity in both the original and validation cohorts. A later analysis found that TCR association rates varied across HLA loci, with DRB1 alleles showing the most associated TCRs and HLA-C alleles the fewest. In this cohort, only TCR beta chains were sequenced, and detectable features were limited by the absence of alpha or paired-chain data. An earlier analysis of approximately 570 of the donors showed that most TCR beta V segments appeared in productive rearrangements either about 87% or about 30% of the time, which broadly matched IMGT annotations. Because HLA typing was missing for some donors at each locus, association tests included only the typed subset. In vitro tests confirmed that a few of the cytomegalovirus-associated TCR beta chains recognize cytomegalovirus antigens. The sequencing pipeline was judged likely to have produced a cluster of highly shared sequence variants as a technical artifact. In a later analysis, HLA-associated TCR beta chains were found to be more clonally expanded and to have lower generation probabilities than equally common non-associated chains. Linkage disequilibrium might explain the correlated functional status among segregating V segments, but an unknown experimental factor could not be excluded. The presence/absence analyses assumed that sequencing depth was roughly uniform across donors, and that assumption may not be true. CMV serostatus was the only immune exposure information available for the cohort. According to a later genetic analysis, donors in an Asian-associated ancestry cluster had fewer N-insertions in productive TCRs than the approximately 710-donor mean.

The library was generated by the immunoSEQ multiplex PCR assay. The multiplex PCR relied on a mix of 60 forward primers for TCR Vbeta segments and 13 reverse primers for TCR Jbeta segments. Amplification of the CDR3 region of rearranged TCR beta genes was performed with a multiplex PCR assay on genomic DNA. On the Illumina HiSeq System, the amplified TCR beta libraries were sequenced as 87-base-pair reads. Per the authors' processing: A later analysis tallied 75 million to 95 million unique TCR beta chains across the 666 repertoires, and approximately 12 million of those chains were shared by two or more donors. To remove PCR and sequencing errors, raw reads were error-corrected and collapsed into unique sequences using a nearest-neighbor algorithm that merged closely related sequences. CDR3 sequences were aligned to IMGT reference sequences to assign V, D and J gene segments. For a sequence to be retained, at least a six-nucleotide match to both a V gene segment and a J gene segment was required. Rearrangements were called productive when the CDR3 lacked stop codons and stayed in frame with V and J; all others were non-productive. Following IMGT convention, CDR3 was defined as the stretch from the second conserved V-encoded cysteine to the conserved J-encoded phenylalanine. In an earlier analysis of just under 600 of the donors, sequences lacking an unambiguous match to a single V gene segment were excluded. In an earlier analysis of 450 to 750 of the donors, a V segment was called functional when productive rearrangements were above 56.7%, and segregating when the standard deviation between donors exceeded 5%. A statistical classification framework was built for diagnosing cytomegalovirus status from the catalog of TCR beta chain sequences. V and J gene assignment, in a later analysis, came from comparing TCR nucleotide sequences with IMGT/GENE-DB human TR gene sequences. A later analysis assigned CDR3 sequences and most-parsimonious VDJ recombination scenarios with the TCRdist pipeline. A later analysis defined each TCR beta chain by its CDR3 amino acid sequence plus V-gene family, and excluded reads lacking a unique V-gene family. A later analysis removed 600 or so highly shared, low-generation-probability nucleotide sequences to deal with suspected cross-contamination and a sequencing artifact. In a later analysis, a clonal expansion index for each public chain was calculated from normalized within-repertoire ranks of inferred template counts. Generation probabilities in a later analysis came from a VDJ recombination model fitted to out-of-frame rearrangements, and those results were checked against IGoR. Hypergeometric tests were used in a later analysis to score TCR-TCR, TCR-HLA and TCR-CMV co-occurrence, with a repertoire-size bias correction applied to the TCR pairs. To estimate false discovery rates, a later analysis permuted the HLA or CMV assignments 20 times. In a later analysis, co-occurring TCRs were grouped using DBSCAN, with TCRdist sequence similarity added in when clustering inside HLA-allele-positive subsets. Repertoires with fewer than 30,000 or more than 120,000 public chains were left out of co-occurrence clustering, as were about 5 repertoires with anomalous nucleotide sharing. TCRdb provides this immuneACCESS table in a form limited to in-frame rearrangements. Some clones are lacking; in checked studies, under half of them reflect an unresolved V gene, and why the rest are absent is not known. V, J and clone size reflect that table, while D and trimming were determined from the DNA. This sample comprises tens of thousands of clones, about 70% of them detected only once. The ten top clones hold around 10% of the sample.

The chain is made from TRBV10-3 and TRBJ1-2, with TRBD1 matching 11 junction bases. The source is a male donor in good health and CMV-seropositive. The material sequenced was PBMCs. The CDR3 region reads CAISDSPDRGLNGYTF. The nucleotides read TGTGCCATCAGTGACTCCCCGGACAGGGGGCTAAATGGCTACACCTTC.